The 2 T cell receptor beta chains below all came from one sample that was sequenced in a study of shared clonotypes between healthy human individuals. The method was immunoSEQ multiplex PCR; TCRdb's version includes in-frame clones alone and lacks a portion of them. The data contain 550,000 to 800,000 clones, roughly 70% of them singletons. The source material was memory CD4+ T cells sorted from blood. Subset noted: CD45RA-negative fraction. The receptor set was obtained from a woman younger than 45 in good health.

In DNA, the CDR3 is TGTGCCAGCTCCAGATCGAGAGATGAAAAACTGTTTTTT. Its protein product is CASSRSRDEKLFF. The V and J genes are TRBV18 and TRBJ1-4; no firm D call. V was clipped by 6 bases and J by 6 bases, with 11 bases between them. This CDR3 has 13 amino acids. Germline CDR1 reads KGHSH; CDR2 reads LQKENI.

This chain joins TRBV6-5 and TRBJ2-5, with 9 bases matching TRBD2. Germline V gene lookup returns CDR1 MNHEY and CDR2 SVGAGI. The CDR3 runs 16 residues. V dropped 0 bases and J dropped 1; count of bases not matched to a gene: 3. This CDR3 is CASSYSFSGSQETQYF. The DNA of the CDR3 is TGTGCCAGCAGTTACTCGTTTAGCGGGAGCCAAGAGACCCAGTACTTC.